Here is one T cell receptor beta chain with its context. Antigen: not known. The assay was run at survey level. Sequenced by immunoSEQ multiplex PCR; TCRdb stores in-frame clones only, minus some. The sample yields about 50,000 clones, 70% to 85% seen once. This CDR3 comprises 15 residues. The germline CDR1 and CDR2 sequences are MNHEY and SVGAGI. V lost 4 bases and J lost 0; bases outside the gene matches: 0. The data originate from a study of fetal regulatory T cell absence and autoimmunity. Study as a whole: Exocrine pancreas autoimmunity occurred in IPEX patients lacking clinical diabetes. Broader study findings: Pancreas TCRs were oligoclonally enriched versus cord blood, some clones over 100-fold.

The sample was cord blood. The receptor comes from a newborn boy with IPEX syndrome. The chain has TRBV6-5 and TRBJ1-6; TRBD1 matches 7 bases. CDR3 bases: TGTGCCAGCAGTTGGGACAGCTCCTATAATTCACCCCTCCACTTT. This encodes CASSWDSSYNSPLHF.